This is a list of T cell receptor beta chains from one sample in a study of blood T cell repertoires in COVID-19. Generated by immunoSEQ multiplex PCR, the TCRdb table keeps only in-frame clones and is missing some. The sample yields around 130,000 clones, roughly 84% seen once. Material: peripheral blood. The receptors shown here come from a man in his sixties with acute or convalescent COVID-19. The CDR3 runs from the conserved cysteine through the conserved F or W. Each record gives: J gene, D gene, clone size, V gene, CDR3 length, CDR3 protein, CDR3 DNA. A D gene is named only where the DNA matches it firmly. Not all rows give a size; the values are once, few, many and, for expanded clones, a class.

j_gene: TRBJ2-1; d_gene: TRBD2; abundance: .; v_gene: TRBV5-6; len: 13; CDR3aa: CASSGGPGLAFFF; CDR3nt: TGTGCCAGCAGCGGGGGACCGGGACTAGCTTTCTTCTTC
j_gene: TRBJ2-7; d_gene: .; abundance: .; v_gene: TRBV5-1; len: 13; CDR3aa: CASRRTPKGEQYF; CDR3nt: TGCGCCAGCCGGAGGACGCCCAAGGGCGAGCAGTACTTC
j_gene: TRBJ2-1; d_gene: .; abundance: .; v_gene: TRBV19; len: 13; CDR3aa: CASSMLLYNEQFF; CDR3nt: TGTGCCAGTAGTATGTTACTTTACAATGAGCAGTTCTTC
j_gene: TRBJ1-2; d_gene: TRBD1; abundance: .; v_gene: TRBV5-4; len: 17; CDR3aa: CASSLVGTGKINYGYTF; CDR3nt: TGTGCCAGCAGCTTGGTCGGGACAGGGAAAATTAACTATGGCTACACCTTC
j_gene: TRBJ2-7; d_gene: .; abundance: .; v_gene: TRBV18; len: 13; CDR3aa: CASSPSGFDEQYF; CDR3nt: TGTGCCAGCTCACCATCAGGGTTCGACGAGCAGTACTTC
j_gene: TRBJ1-1; d_gene: TRBD1; abundance: few; v_gene: TRBV7-9; len: 15; CDR3aa: CASSLGQGMNTEAFF; CDR3nt: TGTGCCAGCAGCCTAGGACAGGGGATGAACACTGAAGCTTTCTTT
j_gene: TRBJ2-7; d_gene: .; abundance: .; v_gene: TRBV7-8; len: 14; CDR3aa: CASSPEGVYYEQYF; CDR3nt: TGTGCCAGCAGCCCCGAGGGGGTATACTACGAGCAGTACTTC
j_gene: TRBJ1-1; d_gene: .; abundance: .; v_gene: TRBV5-1; len: 15; CDR3aa: CASSLFGDPNTEAFF; CDR3nt: TGCGCCAGCAGCCTGTTTGGAGACCCGAACACTGAAGCTTTCTTT
j_gene: TRBJ2-3; d_gene: .; abundance: .; v_gene: TRBV3-1/TRBV3-2; len: 15; CDR3aa: CASSRGGLSTDTQYF; CDR3nt: TGTGCCAGCAGCCGCGGCGGACTGAGCACAGATACGCAGTATTTT
j_gene: TRBJ2-3; d_gene: TRBD2; abundance: once; v_gene: TRBV5-1; len: 17; CDR3aa: CASSLGLAGGNTDTQYF; CDR3nt: TGCGCCAGCAGCTTGGGACTAGCGGGAGGGAACACAGATACGCAGTATTTT
j_gene: TRBJ2-7; d_gene: TRBD2; abundance: .; v_gene: TRBV30; len: 15; CDR3aa: CAWRSASGGVYEQYF; CDR3nt: TGTGCCTGGAGGTCGGCTAGCGGAGGAGTCTACGAGCAGTACTTC
j_gene: TRBJ1-1; d_gene: .; abundance: once; v_gene: TRBV27; len: 14; CDR3aa: CASSYGGQNTEAFF; CDR3nt: TGTGCCAGCAGTTACGGGGGGCAGAACACTGAAGCTTTCTTT
j_gene: TRBJ2-3; d_gene: TRBD1; abundance: .; v_gene: TRBV7-3; len: 15; CDR3aa: CASSTDRGWTDTQYF; CDR3nt: TGTGCCAGCAGCACGGACAGGGGCTGGACAGATACGCAGTATTTT
j_gene: TRBJ1-6; d_gene: .; abundance: .; v_gene: TRBV27; len: 16; CDR3aa: CASSLLGNRVNSPLHF; CDR3nt: TGTGCCAGCAGTTTATTGGGAAACAGGGTGAATTCACCCCTCCACTTT
j_gene: TRBJ1-1; d_gene: .; abundance: .; v_gene: TRBV5-1; len: 14; CDR3aa: CASSPDGGGAEAFF; CDR3nt: TGCGCCAGCAGCCCTGACGGGGGAGGGGCTGAAGCTTTCTTT
j_gene: TRBJ2-7; d_gene: TRBD2; abundance: once; v_gene: TRBV5-5; len: 14; CDR3aa: CASSAGMREYEQYF; CDR3nt: TGTGCCAGCAGCGCGGGAATGCGGGAGTACGAGCAGTACTTC
j_gene: TRBJ1-5; d_gene: .; abundance: .; v_gene: TRBV27; len: 17; CDR3aa: CASSSSREGIGNQPQHF; CDR3nt: TGTGCCAGCAGTTCATCCAGGGAGGGCATTGGCAATCAGCCCCAGCATTTT
j_gene: TRBJ2-5; d_gene: .; abundance: .; v_gene: TRBV29-1; len: 12; CDR3aa: CSGFSGYKTQYF; CDR3nt: TGCAGCGGTTTTTCAGGGTATAAGACCCAGTACTTC
j_gene: TRBJ1-2; d_gene: .; abundance: .; v_gene: TRBV6-1; len: 15; CDR3aa: CASSEGNFGRTGYTF; CDR3nt: TGTGCCAGCAGCGAAGGGAATTTTGGGCGTACAGGCTACACCTTC
j_gene: TRBJ2-7; d_gene: TRBD2; abundance: few; v_gene: TRBV5-1; len: 18; CDR3aa: CASSDRGLAGAISYEQYF; CDR3nt: TGCGCCAGCAGCGACAGGGGACTAGCGGGGGCAATTTCCTACGAGCAGTACTTC
j_gene: TRBJ1-2; d_gene: TRBD1; abundance: .; v_gene: TRBV2; len: 13; CDR3aa: CASIRDRGDGYTF; CDR3nt: TGTGCCAGCATCCGCGACAGGGGCGATGGCTACACCTTC
j_gene: TRBJ2-2; d_gene: .; abundance: .; v_gene: TRBV3-1/TRBV3-2; len: 16; CDR3aa: CASSQDQFGGTGELFF; CDR3nt: TGTGCCAGCAGCCAAGATCAGTTCGGGGGCACCGGGGAGCTGTTTTTT
j_gene: TRBJ2-7; d_gene: TRBD2; abundance: .; v_gene: TRBV4-1; len: 19; CDR3aa: CASSQGSGGAGRDSYEQYF; CDR3nt: TGCGCCAGCAGCCAAGGATCGGGGGGTGCTGGCAGAGATTCCTACGAGCAGTACTTC
j_gene: TRBJ2-3; d_gene: TRBD1; abundance: .; v_gene: TRBV5-1; len: 14; CDR3aa: CASSRGLRTDTQYF; CDR3nt: TGCGCCAGCAGTAGGGGGCTTCGCACAGATACGCAGTATTTT
j_gene: TRBJ1-3; d_gene: .; abundance: .; v_gene: TRBV18; len: 15; CDR3aa: CASSPSSDTGNTIYF; CDR3nt: TGTGCCAGCTCACCATCCTCAGACACTGGAAACACCATATATTTT
j_gene: TRBJ2-1; d_gene: .; abundance: .; v_gene: TRBV12-3/TRBV12-4; len: 12; CDR3aa: CASSLGGDEQFF; CDR3nt: TGTGCCAGCAGTTTAGGAGGAGATGAGCAGTTCTTC
j_gene: TRBJ1-2; d_gene: .; abundance: .; v_gene: TRBV6-6; len: 14; CDR3aa: CASFQQKVMSGYTF; CDR3nt: TGTGCCAGCTTTCAACAGAAGGTTATGAGTGGCTACACCTTC
j_gene: TRBJ2-5; d_gene: TRBD1; abundance: .; v_gene: TRBV5-8; len: 15; CDR3aa: CASSSHGTGRQTQYF; CDR3nt: TGTGCCAGCAGCTCACACGGGACAGGGAGGCAGACCCAGTACTTC
j_gene: TRBJ2-3; d_gene: TRBD2; abundance: .; v_gene: TRBV5-1; len: 16; CDR3aa: CASSSSGSGGTDTQYF; CDR3nt: TGCGCCAGCAGCTCCTCGGGGTCGGGGGGGACAGATACGCAGTATTTT
j_gene: TRBJ2-3; d_gene: .; abundance: .; v_gene: TRBV6-6; len: 15; CDR3aa: CASRRQGPGTDTQYF; CDR3nt: TGTGCCAGCAGGCGCCAGGGGCCGGGGACAGATACGCAGTATTTT
j_gene: TRBJ2-2; d_gene: .; abundance: once; v_gene: TRBV9; len: 15; CDR3aa: CASSVATQNTGELFF; CDR3nt: TGTGCCAGCAGCGTAGCGACACAGAACACCGGGGAGCTGTTTTTT